This entry features one T cell receptor beta chain sequence. Its antigen remains unidentified. Naive CD8+ T cells displayed a CD45RO-CCR7+CD27+CD95- phenotype. The length of the CDR3 is 17 residues. The germline V gene encodes CDR1 SGHDT and CDR2 YYEEEE. This sample stems from a study of CXCR3-negative and CXCR3-positive naive CD8 T cells. The study, taken as a whole, reports: Memory CD8+ cells had much lower diversity, and both naive subsets had comparably high diversity.

Carrying UMI labels, the TRB cDNA libraries were prepared through 5' RACE. Reanalyzing the 5' RACE reads, TCRdb keeps one entry per CDR3 protein, without DNA. The repertoire table contains fewer than 90,000 distinct CDR3 sequences. This TCR derives from a human donor in good health. Some clones in this sample may be carry-over from other donors' samples. The genes are TRBV5-6 and TRBJ2-5; TCRdb outputs TRBD1, but without DNA this stays unchecked. The sample taken for sequencing was naive CXCR3- CD8+ T cells from blood. The subset denotes: CD45RO-CCR7+CD27+CD95- naive CD8+ T cells lacking CXCR3 (TNR3-). The CDR3 region is CASRFDSGQYLQETQYF.